The clone carrying this T cell receptor (beta chain) was observed a single time. The target antigen is unknown. Distinct nucleotide sequences in the sample also encode this CDR3. Time point given: week 11, during vaccination. Doses consisted of 300 ug of mutant IDH1 20-mer peptide each, paired with topical imiquimod. New WHO grade 3 or 4 IDH1-mutant, ATRX-lost astrocytomas were present in all donors. The source of the sample is a study of a mutant IDH1 vaccine in newly diagnosed glioma. The repertoire was sequenced with immunoSEQ multiplex PCR; TCRdb's copy has only in-frame clones and lacks some. This sample has over 95,000 clones, with about 90% found just once. The TCR sequence derives from a woman in her fifties or sixties with glioma. The specimen comprised PBMCs, sampled from a glioma patient whose treatment included an IDH1 peptide vaccine.

The CDR3 bases are TGTGCCATCAGTGAGTCCAGCGCTCCCTACGAGCAGTACTTC. Its protein is CAISESSAPYEQYF. The V gene is TRBV10-3, the J gene TRBJ2-7; D call uncertain. This CDR3 is built from 14 residues. Germline-derived CDR1 and CDR2 are ENHRY and SYGVKD. V lost 0 bases, J lost 2 bases, and 8 bases lay in between.